This T cell receptor beta chain was retrieved from a study of identical twins. Study results and caveats: Alpha sequences that were out-of-frame and twin-shared showed an excess of low generation probability.

Germline V gives CDR1 MNHNS, CDR2 SASEGT. This CDR3 comprises 15 residues. Trimming removed 1 base at V and 1 base at J, with 9 bases between. TCRdb redid the calling of the 5' RACE reads with MiXCR, one entry per CDR3 protein. The data hold under 300,000 distinct CDR3 sequences, with 6.5% observed a single time. Each donor was a healthy Caucasian. As to this clonotype: The antigen is unknown.

The same data also went into a second study, on T cells expressing NK-cell markers. That work contributes: Sorted CD3+CD56+NKG2C+, CD3+CD56+NKG2C- and CD3+CD56-NKG2C+ T-cell subsets were beta-chain profiled.

This clonotype was sampled from a woman aged 18-29 years in good health. Sequences were obtained from CD8+ T cells sorted from blood. The chain recombines TRBV6-1 with TRBJ2-3; D is possibly TRBD1 or TRBD2 (5 bases each). The chain's CDR3 is CASSEDQGGTDTQYF. Written as DNA, the CDR3 is TGTGCCAGCAGTGAAGACCAGGGAGGCACAGATACGCAGTATTTT.